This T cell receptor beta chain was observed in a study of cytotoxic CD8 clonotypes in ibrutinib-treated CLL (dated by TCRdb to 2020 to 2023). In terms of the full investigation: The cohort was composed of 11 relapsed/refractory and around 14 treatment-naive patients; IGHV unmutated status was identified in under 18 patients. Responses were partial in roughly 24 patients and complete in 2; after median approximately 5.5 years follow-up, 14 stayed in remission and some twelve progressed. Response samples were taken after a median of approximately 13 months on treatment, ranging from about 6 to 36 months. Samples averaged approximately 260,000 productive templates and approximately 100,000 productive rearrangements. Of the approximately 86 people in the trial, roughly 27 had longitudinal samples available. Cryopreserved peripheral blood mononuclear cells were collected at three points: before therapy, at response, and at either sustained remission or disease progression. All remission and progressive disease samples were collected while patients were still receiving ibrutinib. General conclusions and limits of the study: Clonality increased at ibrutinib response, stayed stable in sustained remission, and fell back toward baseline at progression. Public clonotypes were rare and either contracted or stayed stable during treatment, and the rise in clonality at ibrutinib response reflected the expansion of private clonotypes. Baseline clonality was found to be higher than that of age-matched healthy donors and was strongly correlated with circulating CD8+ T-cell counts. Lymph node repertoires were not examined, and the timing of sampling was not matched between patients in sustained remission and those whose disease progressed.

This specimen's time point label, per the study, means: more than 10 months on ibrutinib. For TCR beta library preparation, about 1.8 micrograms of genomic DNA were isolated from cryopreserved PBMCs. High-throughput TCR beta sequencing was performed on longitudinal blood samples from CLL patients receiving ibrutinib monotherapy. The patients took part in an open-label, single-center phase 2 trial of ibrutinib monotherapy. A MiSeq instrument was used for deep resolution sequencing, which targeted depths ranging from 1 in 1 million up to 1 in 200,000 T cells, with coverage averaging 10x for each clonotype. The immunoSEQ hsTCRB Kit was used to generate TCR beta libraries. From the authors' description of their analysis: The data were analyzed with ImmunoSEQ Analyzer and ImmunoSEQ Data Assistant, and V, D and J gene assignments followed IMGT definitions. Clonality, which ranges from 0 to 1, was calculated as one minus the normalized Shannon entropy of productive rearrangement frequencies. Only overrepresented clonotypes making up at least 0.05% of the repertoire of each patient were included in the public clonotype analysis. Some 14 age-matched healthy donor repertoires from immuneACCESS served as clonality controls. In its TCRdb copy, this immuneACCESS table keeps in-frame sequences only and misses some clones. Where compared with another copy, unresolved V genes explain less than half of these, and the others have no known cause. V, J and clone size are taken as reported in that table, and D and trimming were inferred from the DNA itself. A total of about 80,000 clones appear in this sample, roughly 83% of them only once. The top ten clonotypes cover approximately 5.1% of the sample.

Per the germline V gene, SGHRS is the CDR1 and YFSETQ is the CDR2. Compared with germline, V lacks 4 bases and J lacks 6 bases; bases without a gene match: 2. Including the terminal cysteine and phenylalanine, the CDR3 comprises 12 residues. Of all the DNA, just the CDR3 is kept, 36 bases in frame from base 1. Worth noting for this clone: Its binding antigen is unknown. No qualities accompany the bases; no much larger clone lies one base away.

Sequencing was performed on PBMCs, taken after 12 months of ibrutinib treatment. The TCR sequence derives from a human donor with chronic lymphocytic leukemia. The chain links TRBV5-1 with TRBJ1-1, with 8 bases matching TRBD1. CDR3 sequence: CASSTQGAEAFF. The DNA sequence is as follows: TGCGCCAGCAGCACACAGGGGGCTGAAGCTTTCTTT.